This T cell receptor beta chain is drawn from a study of T cells in Graves' hyperthyroidism and ophthalmopathy. This clonotype was found a few times. It was RNA transcripts that yielded the amplified TCR beta CDR3 regions. The TCR CDR3 was amplified in a first-round RT-PCR using the HTBI primer set. In TCRdb, the multiplex PCR reads were re-called with MiXCR into one record per CDR3 protein. The sample carries roughly 280,000 distinct CDR3 sequences, about a sixth recorded once. The CDR3 length is 16 residues. V lost 4 bases and J lost 2; bases outside the gene matches: 10. Germline CDR1 and CDR2: DFQATT and SNEGSKA (reference sequence).

J is TRBJ1-4 and V is TRBV20-1; 7 positions agree with TRBD1. The TCR sequence derives from a woman aged 55 to 70 with Graves' ophthalmopathy. Material for sequencing was blood. CDR3 sequence reads: CSAMPLVRGTNEKLFF. CDR3 DNA sequence: TGCAGTGCTATGCCCCTCGTCAGGGGGACTAATGAAAAACTGTTTTTT.